This T cell receptor beta chain was recorded in a study of cytomegalovirus exposure and HLA in healthy donors. Study findings and constraints: V- and J-gene trimming of TCR beta was linked (in a later analysis) to a missense DCLRE1C variant.

Donors consisted of healthy bone marrow donors. This PCR relied on a set of 60 Vbeta primers and 13 Jbeta primers. Some clones are missing from TCRdb's copy, which holds only in-frame ones; the method was immunoSEQ multiplex PCR. The sample consists of some 170,000 clones, around 80% of them appearing once. As for this clone: The antigen is undetermined.

V was clipped by 4 bases and J by 7 bases; unmatched bases: 11. The germline CDR1 and CDR2 sequences are LNHDA and SQIVND (reference sequence). This CDR3 has 15 residues. The V and J genes are TRBV19 and TRBJ2-7; TRBD1 agrees at 9 bases. The specimen sequenced was PBMCs. The origin of this receptor is a woman aged 60-75 years in good health and CMV-seropositive. For the CDR3, the DNA is TGTGCCAGTAGTACCCTACCGGGACAGGGTCGGGAGCAGTACTTC. Encoded protein: CASSTLPGQGREQYF.